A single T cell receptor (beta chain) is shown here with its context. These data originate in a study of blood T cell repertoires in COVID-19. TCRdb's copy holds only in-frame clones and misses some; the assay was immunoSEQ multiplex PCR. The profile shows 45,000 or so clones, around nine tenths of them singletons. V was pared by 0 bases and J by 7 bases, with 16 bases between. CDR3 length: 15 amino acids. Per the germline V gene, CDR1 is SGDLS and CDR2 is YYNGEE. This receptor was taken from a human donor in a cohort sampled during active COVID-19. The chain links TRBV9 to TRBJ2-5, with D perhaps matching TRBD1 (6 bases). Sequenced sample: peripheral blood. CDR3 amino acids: CASSVVGDTGGTQYF. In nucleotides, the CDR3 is TGTGCCAGCAGCGTAGTCGGGGACACCGGAGGGACCCAGTACTTC.